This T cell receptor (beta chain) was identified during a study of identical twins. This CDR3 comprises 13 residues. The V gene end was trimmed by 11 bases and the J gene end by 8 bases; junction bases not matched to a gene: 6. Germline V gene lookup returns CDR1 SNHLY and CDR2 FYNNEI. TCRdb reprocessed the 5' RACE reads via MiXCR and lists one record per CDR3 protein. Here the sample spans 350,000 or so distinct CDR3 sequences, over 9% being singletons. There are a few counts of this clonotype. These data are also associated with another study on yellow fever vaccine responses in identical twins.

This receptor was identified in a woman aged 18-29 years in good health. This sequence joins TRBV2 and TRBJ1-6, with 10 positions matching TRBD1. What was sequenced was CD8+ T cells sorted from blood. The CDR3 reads CAGRDRGDSPLHF. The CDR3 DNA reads TGTGCCGGCCGGGACAGGGGTGATTCACCCCTCCACTTT.